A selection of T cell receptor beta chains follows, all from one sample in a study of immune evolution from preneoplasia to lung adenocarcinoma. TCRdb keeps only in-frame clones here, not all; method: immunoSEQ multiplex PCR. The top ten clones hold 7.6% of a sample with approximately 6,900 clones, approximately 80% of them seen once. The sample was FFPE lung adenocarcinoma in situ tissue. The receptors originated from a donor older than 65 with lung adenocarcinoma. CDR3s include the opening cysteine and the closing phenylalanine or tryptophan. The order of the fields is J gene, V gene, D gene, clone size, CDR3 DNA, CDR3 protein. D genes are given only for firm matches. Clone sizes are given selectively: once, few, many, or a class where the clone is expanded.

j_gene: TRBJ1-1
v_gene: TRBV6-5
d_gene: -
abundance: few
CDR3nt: TGTGCCAGCAGTTACAGTCAGGGCTTCGGCACTGAAGCTTTCTTT
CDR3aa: CASSYSQGFGTEAFF

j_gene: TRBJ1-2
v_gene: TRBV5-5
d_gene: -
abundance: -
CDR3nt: TGTGCCAGCAGCCCCGAGTGGGGGGTTAATGGCTACACCTTC
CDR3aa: CASSPEWGVNGYTF

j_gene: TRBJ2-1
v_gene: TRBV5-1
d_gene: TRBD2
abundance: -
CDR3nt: TGCGCCAGCAGCTCACGAGCGGGAGGGCCGGGGGAGCAGTTCTTC
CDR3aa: CASSSRAGGPGEQFF

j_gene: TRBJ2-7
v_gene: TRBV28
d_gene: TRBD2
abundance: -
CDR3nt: TGTGCCAGCAGTTTGGGGGGGATTGACGGGGGCGAGCAGTACTTC
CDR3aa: CASSLGGIDGGEQYF

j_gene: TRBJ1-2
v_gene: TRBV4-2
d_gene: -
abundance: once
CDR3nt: TGTGCCAGCAGCCACCTTGACAGCTATGGCTACACCTTC
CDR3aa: CASSHLDSYGYTF

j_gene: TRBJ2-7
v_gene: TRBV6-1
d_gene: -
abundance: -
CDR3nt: TGTGCCAGCAGTGAATCTAGCAGTTACGAGCAGTACTTC
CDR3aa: CASSESSSYEQYF

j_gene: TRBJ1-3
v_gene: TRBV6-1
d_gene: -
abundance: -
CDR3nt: TGTGCCAGCAGTGAATACGACTTGGGTGGAAACACCATATATTTT
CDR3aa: CASSEYDLGGNTIYF

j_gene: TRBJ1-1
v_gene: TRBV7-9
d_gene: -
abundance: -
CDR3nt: TGTGCCAGCAGCTTATCGGTCGGGAACACTGAAGCTTTCTTT
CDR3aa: CASSLSVGNTEAFF

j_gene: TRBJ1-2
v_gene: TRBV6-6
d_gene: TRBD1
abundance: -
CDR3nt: TGTGCCAGCAGACCGGGACAGGTGGGCTATGGCTACACCTTC
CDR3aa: CASRPGQVGYGYTF

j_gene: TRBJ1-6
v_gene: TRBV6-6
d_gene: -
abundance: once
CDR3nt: TGTGTGTGCGGACAGTCTAATTCACCCCTCCACTTT
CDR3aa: CVCGQSNSPLHF

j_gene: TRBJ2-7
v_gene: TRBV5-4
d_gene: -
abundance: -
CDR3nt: TGTGCCAGCAGCTCGGCGCTGGGGGGCGCAACCGACGAGCAGTACTTC
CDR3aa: CASSSALGGATDEQYF

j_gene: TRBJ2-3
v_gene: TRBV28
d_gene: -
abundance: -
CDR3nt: TGTGCCAGCAGTTTACCAGGAGCAGATACGCAGTATTTT
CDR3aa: CASSLPGADTQYF

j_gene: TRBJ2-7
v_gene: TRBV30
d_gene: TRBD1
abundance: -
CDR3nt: TGTGCCTGGAGCCGGTTGGGGCAGGGGGCTTACGAGCAGTACTTC
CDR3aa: CAWSRLGQGAYEQYF

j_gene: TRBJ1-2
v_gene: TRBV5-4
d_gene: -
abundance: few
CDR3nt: TGTGCCAGCAGCTTGGAGTTGGGACGTAACTATGGCTACACCTTC
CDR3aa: CASSLELGRNYGYTF

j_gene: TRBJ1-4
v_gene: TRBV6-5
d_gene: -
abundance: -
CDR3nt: TGTGCCAGCAGTCTCGAGCTAGCAACTAATGAAAAACTGTTTTTT
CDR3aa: CASSLELATNEKLFF

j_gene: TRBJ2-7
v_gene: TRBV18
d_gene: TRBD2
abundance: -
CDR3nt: TGTGCCAGCTCACCAACAGGACTAGCGGGCCTTTACGAGCAGTACTTC
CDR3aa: CASSPTGLAGLYEQYF

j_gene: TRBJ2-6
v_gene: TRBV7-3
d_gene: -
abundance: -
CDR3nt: TGTGCCAGCAGCCGCGGTCGGAAGACCGGGGCCAACGTCCTGACTTTC
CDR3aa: CASSRGRKTGANVLTF

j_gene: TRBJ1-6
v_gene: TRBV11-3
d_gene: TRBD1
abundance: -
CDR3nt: TGTGCCAGCAGCTTTGAAGGGACAGCAGGTTCACCCCTCCACTTT
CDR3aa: CASSFEGTAGSPLHF

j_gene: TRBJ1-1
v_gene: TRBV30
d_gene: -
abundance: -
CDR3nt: TGTGCCTGGACGAAGGGACCGAGCACTGAAGCTTTCTTT
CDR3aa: CAWTKGPSTEAFF

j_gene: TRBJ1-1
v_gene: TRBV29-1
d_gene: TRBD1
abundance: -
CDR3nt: TGCAGCGTTGGACAGGGGGTTACGTACACTGAAGCTTTCTTT
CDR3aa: CSVGQGVTYTEAFF

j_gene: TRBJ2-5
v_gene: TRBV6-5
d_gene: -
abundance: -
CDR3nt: TGTGCCAGCACCCCGCCGAGTGGCGGGACCCAGTACTTC
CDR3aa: CASTPPSGGTQYF

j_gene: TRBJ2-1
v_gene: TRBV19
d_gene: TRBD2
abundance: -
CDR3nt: TGTGCCACAAACCCCGGGACTAGCTCCACCGATGAGCAGTTCTTC
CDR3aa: CATNPGTSSTDEQFF

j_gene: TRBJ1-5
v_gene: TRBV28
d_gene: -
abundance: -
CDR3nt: TGTGCCAGCAGTTTGAGGCCAGGGGATCAGCCCCAGCATTTT
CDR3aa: CASSLRPGDQPQHF

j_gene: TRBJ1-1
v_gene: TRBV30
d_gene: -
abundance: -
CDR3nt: TGTGCCTGGAGTCAAACTCCAACCCACAGGGACACTGAAGCTTTCTTT
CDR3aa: CAWSQTPTHRDTEAFF